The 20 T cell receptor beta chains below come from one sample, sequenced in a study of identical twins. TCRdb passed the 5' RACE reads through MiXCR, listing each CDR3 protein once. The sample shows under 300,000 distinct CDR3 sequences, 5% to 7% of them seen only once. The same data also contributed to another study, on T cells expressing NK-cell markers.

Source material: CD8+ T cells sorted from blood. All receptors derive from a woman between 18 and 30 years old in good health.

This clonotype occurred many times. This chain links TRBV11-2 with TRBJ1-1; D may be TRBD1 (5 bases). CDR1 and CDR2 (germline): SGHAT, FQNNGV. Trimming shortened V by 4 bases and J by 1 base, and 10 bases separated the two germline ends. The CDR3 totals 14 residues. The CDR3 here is CASSSWRGNTEAFF. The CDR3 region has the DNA TGTGCCAGCAGCTCCTGGAGGGGGAACACTGAAGCTTTCTTT.

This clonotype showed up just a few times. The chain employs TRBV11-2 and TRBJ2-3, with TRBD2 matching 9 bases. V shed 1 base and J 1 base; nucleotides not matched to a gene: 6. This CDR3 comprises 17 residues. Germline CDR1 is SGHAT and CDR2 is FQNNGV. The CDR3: CASSLVGSGGRTDTQYF. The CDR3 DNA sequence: TGTGCCAGCAGCTTAGTCGGTAGCGGGGGCCGCACAGATACGCAGTATTTT. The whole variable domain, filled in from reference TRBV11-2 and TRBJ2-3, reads EAGVAQSPRYKIIEKRQSVAFWCNPISGHATLYWYQQILGQGPKLLIQFQNNGVVDDSQLPKDRFSAERLKGVDSTLKIQPAKLEDSAVYLCASSLVGSGGRTDTQYFGPGTRLTVL.

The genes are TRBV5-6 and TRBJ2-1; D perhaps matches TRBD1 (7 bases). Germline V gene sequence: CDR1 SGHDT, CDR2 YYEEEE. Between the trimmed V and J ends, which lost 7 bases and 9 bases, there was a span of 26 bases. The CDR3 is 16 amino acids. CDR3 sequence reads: CASGHGQTAQGGEQFF. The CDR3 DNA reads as TGTGCCAGCGGCCACGGACAGACGGCCCAGGGGGGTGAGCAGTTCTTC.

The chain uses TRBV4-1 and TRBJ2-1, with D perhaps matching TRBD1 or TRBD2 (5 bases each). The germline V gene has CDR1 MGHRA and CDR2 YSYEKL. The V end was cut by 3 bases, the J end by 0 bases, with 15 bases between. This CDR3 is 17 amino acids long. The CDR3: CASSHGSGTSSYNEQFF. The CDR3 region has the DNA TGCGCCAGCAGCCATGGTTCCGGGACGAGCTCCTACAATGAGCAGTTCTTC.

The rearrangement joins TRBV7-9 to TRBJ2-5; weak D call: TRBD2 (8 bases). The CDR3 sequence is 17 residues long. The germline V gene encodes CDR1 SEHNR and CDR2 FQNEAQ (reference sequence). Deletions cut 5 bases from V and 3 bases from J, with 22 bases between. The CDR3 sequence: CASSPQGGGGLKETQYF. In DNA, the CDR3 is TGTGCCAGCAGCCCCCAAGGGGGCGGGGGGCTTAAAGAGACCCAGTACTTC.

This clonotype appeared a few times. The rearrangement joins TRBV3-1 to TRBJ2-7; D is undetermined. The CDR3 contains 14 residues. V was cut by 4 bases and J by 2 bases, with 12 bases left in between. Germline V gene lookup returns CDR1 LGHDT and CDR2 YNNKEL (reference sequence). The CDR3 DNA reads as TGTGCCAGCAGCCTCTATGGTCCGGCCTACGAGCAGTACTTC. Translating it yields CASSLYGPAYEQYF.

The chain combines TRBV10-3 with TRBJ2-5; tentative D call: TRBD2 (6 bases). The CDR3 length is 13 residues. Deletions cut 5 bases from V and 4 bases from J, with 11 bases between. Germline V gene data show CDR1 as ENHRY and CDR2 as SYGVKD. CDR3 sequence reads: CAISLEGGETQYF. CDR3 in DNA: TGTGCCATCAGTCTGGAGGGAGGAGAGACCCAGTACTTC.

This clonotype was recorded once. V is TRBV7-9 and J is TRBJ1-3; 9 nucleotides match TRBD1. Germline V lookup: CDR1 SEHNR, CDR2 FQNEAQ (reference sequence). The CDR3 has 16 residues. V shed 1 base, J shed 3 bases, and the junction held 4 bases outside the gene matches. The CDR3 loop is CASSLGGTGSGNTIYF. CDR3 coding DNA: TGTGCCAGCAGCTTAGGCGGGACAGGGAGTGGAAACACCATATATTTT.

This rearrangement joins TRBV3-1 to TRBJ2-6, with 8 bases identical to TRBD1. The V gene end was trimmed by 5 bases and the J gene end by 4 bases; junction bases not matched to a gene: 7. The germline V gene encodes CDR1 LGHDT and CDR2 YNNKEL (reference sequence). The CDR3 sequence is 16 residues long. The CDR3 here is CASSSQTGVGANVLTF. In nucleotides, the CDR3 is TGTGCCAGCAGCTCTCAGACAGGGGTCGGGGCCAACGTCCTGACTTTC.

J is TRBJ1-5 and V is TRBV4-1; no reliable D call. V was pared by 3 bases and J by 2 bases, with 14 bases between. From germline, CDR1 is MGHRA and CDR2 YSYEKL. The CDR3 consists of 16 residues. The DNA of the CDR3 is TGCGCCAGCAGCCATGGCGACCTGGGAGGCAATCAGCCCCAGCATTTT. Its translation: CASSHGDLGGNQPQHF.

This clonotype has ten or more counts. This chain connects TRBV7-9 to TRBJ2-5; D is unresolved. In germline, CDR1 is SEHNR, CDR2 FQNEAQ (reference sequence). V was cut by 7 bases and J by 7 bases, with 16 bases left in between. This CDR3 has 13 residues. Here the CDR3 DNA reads TGTGCCAGCACCCCCGAATGGACGGCGACCCAGTACTTC. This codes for CASTPEWTATQYF.

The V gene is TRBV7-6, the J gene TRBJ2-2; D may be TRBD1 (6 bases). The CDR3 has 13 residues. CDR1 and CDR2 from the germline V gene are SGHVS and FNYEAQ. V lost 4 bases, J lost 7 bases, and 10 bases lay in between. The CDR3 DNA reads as TGTGCCAGCAGCTCTGCAGGGGTCGGGGAGCTGTTTTTT. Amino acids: CASSSAGVGELFF.

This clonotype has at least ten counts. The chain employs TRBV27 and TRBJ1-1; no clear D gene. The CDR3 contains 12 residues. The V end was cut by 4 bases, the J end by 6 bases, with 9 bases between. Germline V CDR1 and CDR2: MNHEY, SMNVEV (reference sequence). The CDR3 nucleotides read TGTGCCAGCAGTTCCCCAGGATCTGAAGCTTTCTTT. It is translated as CASSSPGSEAFF.

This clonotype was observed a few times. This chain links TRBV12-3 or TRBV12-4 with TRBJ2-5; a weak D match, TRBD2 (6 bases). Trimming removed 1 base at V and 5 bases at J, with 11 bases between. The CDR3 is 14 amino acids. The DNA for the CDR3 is TGTGCCAGCAGTTTAGTCCCTGGGGGGGAGACCCAGTACTTC. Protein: CASSLVPGGETQYF.

The CDR3 region is CATSDSTDRRSTDTQYF. CDR3 in DNA: TGTGCCACCAGTGATTCGACCGACAGGCGGAGCACAGATACGCAGTATTTT. V usage is TRBV24-1 and J usage is TRBJ2-3, with TRBD1 as a possible D gene (6 bases). CDR3 size: 17 residues. The V gene lost 2 bases and the J gene lost 0 bases, with 14 bases spanning the gap. Germline V gene data show CDR1 as KGHDR and CDR2 as SFDVKD.

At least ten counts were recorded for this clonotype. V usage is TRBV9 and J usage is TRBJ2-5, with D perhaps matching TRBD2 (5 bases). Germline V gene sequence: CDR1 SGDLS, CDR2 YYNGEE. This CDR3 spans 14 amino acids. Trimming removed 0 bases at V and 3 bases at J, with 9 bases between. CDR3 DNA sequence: TGTGCCAGCAGCGTAGGACTAACCGAAGAGACCCAGTACTTC. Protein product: CASSVGLTEETQYF.

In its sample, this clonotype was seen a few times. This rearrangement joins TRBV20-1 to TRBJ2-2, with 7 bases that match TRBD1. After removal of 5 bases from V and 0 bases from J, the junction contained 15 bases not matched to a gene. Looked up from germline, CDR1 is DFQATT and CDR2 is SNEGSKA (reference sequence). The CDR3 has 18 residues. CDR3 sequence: CSALLWDSGSPNTGELFF. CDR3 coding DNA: TGCAGTGCTTTACTTTGGGACAGTGGATCCCCGAACACCGGGGAGCTGTTTTTT.

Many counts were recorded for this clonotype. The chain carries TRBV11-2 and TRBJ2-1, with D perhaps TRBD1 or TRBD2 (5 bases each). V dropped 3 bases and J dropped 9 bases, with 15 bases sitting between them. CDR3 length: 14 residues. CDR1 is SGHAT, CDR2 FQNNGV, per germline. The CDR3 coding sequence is TGTGCCAGCAGCTTTTTGGTCGGGACCCCTGAGCAGTTCTTC. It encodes CASSFLVGTPEQFF.

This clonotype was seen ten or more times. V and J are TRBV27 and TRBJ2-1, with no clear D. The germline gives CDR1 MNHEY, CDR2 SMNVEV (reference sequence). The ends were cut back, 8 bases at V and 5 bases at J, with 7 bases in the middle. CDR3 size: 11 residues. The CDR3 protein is CASRVNNEQFF. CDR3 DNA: TGTGCCAGCCGTGTCAACAATGAGCAGTTCTTC.

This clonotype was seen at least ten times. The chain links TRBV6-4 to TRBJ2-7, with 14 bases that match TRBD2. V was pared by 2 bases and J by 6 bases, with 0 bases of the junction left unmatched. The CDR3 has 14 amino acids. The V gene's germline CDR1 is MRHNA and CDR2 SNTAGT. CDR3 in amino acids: CASSDGTSGSEQYF. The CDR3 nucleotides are TGTGCCAGCAGTGACGGGACTAGCGGGAGCGAGCAGTACTTC.